Following are 31 T cell receptor beta chains from one sample sequenced in a study of blood T cell repertoires in COVID-19. Here immunoSEQ multiplex PCR was the method, and the copy in TCRdb shows in-frame clones only, minus some. There are some 120,000 clones in the sample; roughly 80% occur only once, and over 4.5% lies in the top ten. Specimen: peripheral blood. Receptor source: a man in his sixties with acute or convalescent COVID-19.

V usage is TRBV2 and J usage is TRBJ2-2, with 9 positions matching TRBD1. V was clipped by 5 bases and J by 0 bases; unmatched bases: 4. The germline V gene encodes CDR1 SNHLY and CDR2 FYNNEI. The length of the CDR3 is 16 residues. CDR3 sequence reads: CASSQQGAANTGELFF. CDR3 DNA sequence: TGTGCCAGCAGTCAACAGGGGGCCGCGAACACCGGGGAGCTGTTTTTT.

The V and J genes are TRBV18 and TRBJ1-4, with D possibly matching TRBD1 (6 bases). From germline, CDR1 is KGHSH and CDR2 LQKENI. Trimming took off 1 base at V and 4 bases at J, with 16 bases between the two ends. The CDR3 totals 17 residues. CDR3 loop: CASSPLKGDNDNEKLFF. The DNA for the CDR3 is TGTGCCAGCTCACCACTGAAGGGGGACAACGATAATGAAAAACTGTTTTTT.

The chain employs TRBV7-9 and TRBJ1-2; perhaps TRBD1 as D (5 bases). CDR3 length: 14 residues. Between the trimmed V and J ends, which lost 1 base and 8 bases, there was a span of 14 bases. Germline V gives CDR1 SEHNR, CDR2 FQNEAQ (reference sequence). The CDR3 nucleotides read TGTGCCAGCAGCTTAGGGCCCCAGGGTAGAGGCTACACCTTC. Residues: CASSLGPQGRGYTF.

The rearrangement links TRBV6-5 to TRBJ2-3; possible D gene TRBD1, 6 bases. V was trimmed by 1 base and J by 1 base, leaving 9 bases between them. Germline V gene lookup returns CDR1 MNHEY and CDR2 SVGAGI. The CDR3 consists of 15 residues. In DNA form, the CDR3 reads TGTGCCAGCAGTTACTTTGGGGGCGGCACAGATACGCAGTATTTT. It encodes CASSYFGGGTDTQYF.

This clone was seen only once. This rearrangement joins TRBV6-5 to TRBJ1-4, with D possibly TRBD1 on 5 matching bases. This CDR3 contains 16 residues. The V gene lost 0 bases and the J gene lost 5 bases, with 13 bases spanning the gap. Germline-derived CDR1 and CDR2 are MNHEY and SVGAGI. As DNA, the CDR3 is TGTGCCAGCAGTTACTCGAGTACCGGGGGGAATGAAAAACTGTTTTTT. This translates into CASSYSSTGGNEKLFF.

J is TRBJ2-1 and V is TRBV7-9; 11 bases are shared with TRBD1. CDR3 length: 14 amino acids. The germline CDR1 and CDR2 sequences are SEHNR and FQNEAQ (reference sequence). V lost 5 bases to trimming and J lost 9 bases; unmatched junction nucleotides: 6. CDR3 nucleotides: TGTGCCAGCAGCCTCCGGACAGGGGGCGTTGAGCAGTTCTTC. Residues: CASSLRTGGVEQFF.

This clone was seen a single time. Written as DNA, the CDR3 is TGTGCCAGCAGAATTACGCTAGCGGGCACAGATACGCAGTATTTT. The encoded protein is CASRITLAGTDTQYF. The chain couples TRBV11-3 to TRBJ2-3, with 7 bases that match TRBD2. Germline V gene data show CDR1 as SGHNT and CDR2 as YENEEA. This CDR3 comprises 15 residues. Germline trimming cut 6 bases from V and 1 base from J; bases unmatched to any gene: 7.

There are a few counts of this clone. The V call is TRBV7-9, the J call TRBJ2-7; D possibly corresponds to TRBD2 (6 bases). The CDR3 covers 15 residues. V was cut by 4 bases and J by 0 bases, with 13 bases left in between. CDR1 SEHNR and CDR2 FQNEAQ come from the germline V gene (reference sequence). The CDR3 here is CASSSAAGSSYEQYF. DNA for the CDR3: TGTGCCAGCAGCTCAGCGGCGGGAAGCTCCTACGAGCAGTACTTC.

This clone was observed a few times. CDR3 DNA: TGTGCCTGGAGTGGCGGACAGAGACGCTATGGCTACACCTTC. This gives the protein CAWSGGQRRYGYTF. This rearrangement joins TRBV30 to TRBJ1-2; D might be TRBD1 (6 bases). In germline, CDR1 is GTSNPN, CDR2 SVGIG (reference sequence). The CDR3 extends over 14 amino acids. Trimming removed 1 base at V and 4 bases at J, with 13 bases between.

The genes are TRBV14 and TRBJ2-3; TRBD1 aligns across 8 bases. The length of the CDR3 is 14 residues. Per germline, CDR1 SGHDN and CDR2 FVKESK. J lost 7 bases, V lost 3 bases, and 6 bases had no gene match. CDR3 sequence reads: CASSQIDRGNTQYF. Here the CDR3 DNA reads TGTGCCAGCAGCCAGATCGACAGGGGAAATACGCAGTATTTT.

This chain uses TRBV7-2 with TRBJ2-7, with 7 bases fitting TRBD2. The CDR3 is made up of 15 amino acids. After removal of 1 base from V and 4 bases from J, the junction contained 7 bases not matched to a gene. CDR1 SGHTA and CDR2 FQGNSA come from the germline V gene. CDR3 sequence (DNA): TGTGCCAGCAGCTTAGATGAGGGAGGGAGATACGAGCAGTACTTC. Translating it yields CASSLDEGGRYEQYF.

The chain couples TRBV18 to TRBJ1-5; D is unclear. Trimming removed 7 bases from V and 4 bases from J, with 8 bases in between. The germline gives CDR1 KGHSH, CDR2 LQKENI. The CDR3 runs to 12 residues. The CDR3 DNA reads as TGTGCCAGCTTTAACCGGAATCAGCCCCAGCATTTT. Translation: CASFNRNQPQHF.

This chain connects TRBV4-1 to TRBJ1-2; 7 positions match TRBD1. CDR3 length equals 15 residues. V gave up 0 bases and J gave up 8 bases; unmatched junction bases: 9. CDR1 and CDR2 from the germline V gene are MGHRA and YSYEKL. CDR3 residues: CASSQDSPGTEGYTF. In nucleotides, the CDR3 is TGCGCCAGCAGCCAAGATTCACCGGGGACAGAAGGCTACACCTTC.

Comments on this clone: Germline and junction disagree at one end, which may indicate a read error. This sequence joins TRBV14 and TRBJ2-1; the match to TRBD1 covers 9 bases. The CDR3 runs 17 residues. The germline V gene has CDR1 SGHDN and CDR2 FVKESK. DNA for the CDR3: TGTGCCAGCATCCAAGTAGGACAGGGGAGCTCCTACAATGAGCAGTTCTTC. This gives the protein CASIQVGQGSSYNEQFF.

This clone was observed a few times. The chain carries TRBV11-2 and TRBJ2-7, with 8 bases matching TRBD2. The CDR3 contains 15 residues. The V gene end was trimmed by 3 bases and the J gene end by 5 bases; junction bases not matched to a gene: 9. The germline V gene has CDR1 SGHAT and CDR2 FQNNGV. The CDR3 region is CASSFQAGGFNEQYF. The CDR3 DNA is TGTGCCAGCAGCTTTCAGGCGGGAGGATTCAACGAGCAGTACTTC.

This clone was seen only a few times. The CDR3 region is CASAWGRGTGELFF. CDR3 nucleotide sequence: TGTGCCAGCGCCTGGGGCAGGGGAACCGGGGAGCTGTTTTTT. The chain joins TRBV28 to TRBJ2-2, with a possible D match to TRBD1 (6 bases). V was cut by 8 bases and J by 5 bases, with 15 bases left in between. This CDR3 has 14 residues. CDR1 is MDHEN and CDR2 is SYDVKM in the germline V gene.

A word on this clone: A junction end diverges from the germline sequence, so it may reflect a read error. For the CDR3, the DNA is TGTGCCAGCAGCCTAGCGGGGGCTACGGATGAGCAGTTCTTC. Its translation is CASSLAGATDEQFF. The chain carries TRBV7-9 and TRBJ2-1; 10 nucleotides align to TRBD2. Germline lookup yields CDR1 SEHNR and CDR2 FQNEAQ (reference sequence). The CDR3 is made up of 14 amino acids.

The chain employs TRBV19 and TRBJ2-7; TRBD1 might be the D (5 bases). The CDR3 runs to 10 residues. With 8 bases removed from V and 5 bases from J, the gap between germline ends came to 7 bases. From germline, CDR1 is LNHDA and CDR2 SQIVND (reference sequence). CDR3 loop: CASGRDEQYF. The CDR3 DNA sequence: TGTGCCAGTGGCAGGGACGAGCAGTACTTC.

This chain links TRBV11-3 with TRBJ2-7; 7 positions match TRBD1. Trimming removed 1 base from V and 3 bases from J; junction bases left unmatched: 9. The CDR3 runs 16 residues. In germline, CDR1 is SGHNT, CDR2 YENEEA. CDR3 DNA: TGTGCCAGCAGCTTAGCAACAGGGGCCCAACTCTACGAGCAGTACTTC. This encodes CASSLATGAQLYEQYF.

There are a few counts of this clone. The chain combines TRBV11-3 with TRBJ2-3; 8 bases align to TRBD2. The CDR3 has 15 residues. Trimming cost V 4 bases and J 0 bases; bases outside gene matches: 3. Germline V gives CDR1 SGHNT, CDR2 YENEEA. CDR3 coding DNA: TGTGCCAGCAGCTCAAAGCGGGGGAGCACAGATACGCAGTATTTT. Encoded protein: CASSSKRGSTDTQYF.

The J gene is TRBJ2-3, the V gene TRBV7-3, with 11 bases lining up with TRBD2. There are 16 residues in the CDR3. Germline CDR1 and CDR2: SGHTA and FQGTGA. With 4 bases clipped from V and 6 bases from J, the junction kept 9 bases outside the gene matches. CDR3 sequence: CASSSLAGGPSDTQYF. The CDR3 bases are TGTGCCAGCAGCTCGTTAGCGGGGGGGCCTTCGGATACGCAGTATTTT.

The V call is TRBV7-3, the J call TRBJ2-1, with TRBD1 identical over 7 bases. Germline lookup yields CDR1 SGHTA and CDR2 FQGTGA. The V gene end was trimmed by 2 bases and the J gene end by 4 bases; junction bases not matched to a gene: 2. The CDR3 covers 14 residues. For the CDR3, the DNA is TGTGCCAGCAGCTTAGGGACAGAGTACAATGAGCAGTTCTTC. Translating gives CASSLGTEYNEQFF.

The CDR3 reads CASSRSVGETNYGYTF. CDR3 DNA: TGCGCCAGCAGCAGATCGGTAGGGGAAACTAACTATGGCTACACCTTC. This chain uses TRBV5-1 with TRBJ1-2; D is perhaps TRBD1 (5 bases). The germline V and J ends were trimmed by 4 bases and 0 bases, with 16 bases remaining between them. CDR3 length: 16 amino acids. In germline, CDR1 is SGHRS, CDR2 YFSETQ. Using reference TRBV5-1 and TRBJ1-2 for the parts outside the CDR3, the full variable domain is KAGVTQTPRYLIKTRGQQVTLSCSPISGHRSVSWYQQTPGQGLQFLFEYFSETQRNKGNFPGRFSGRQFSNSRSEMNVSTLELGDSALYLCASSRSVGETNYGYTFGSGTRLTVV.

CDR3 sequence (DNA): TGCGCCAGCAGCTTGGAGGGACTAGCGGGAGAGTACGAGCAGTACTTC. It yields the protein CASSLEGLAGEYEQYF. The genes are TRBV5-1 and TRBJ2-7, with 14 positions matching TRBD2. Germline V lookup: CDR1 SGHRS, CDR2 YFSETQ. The CDR3 runs to 16 residues. Trimming at V came to 0 bases and at J to 4 bases, leaving 3 bases not matched to a gene. Using reference TRBV5-1 and TRBJ2-7 for the parts outside the CDR3, the full variable domain is KAGVTQTPRYLIKTRGQQVTLSCSPISGHRSVSWYQQTPGQGLQFLFEYFSETQRNKGNFPGRFSGRQFSNSRSEMNVSTLELGDSALYLCASSLEGLAGEYEQYFGPGTRLTVT.

The rearrangement joins TRBV6-4 to TRBJ1-2, with D possibly being TRBD1 (5 bases). The CDR3 is 16 amino acids. Germline V gene sequence: CDR1 MRHNA, CDR2 SNTAGT. Trimming removed 3 bases at V and 6 bases at J, with 20 bases between. CDR3 amino acids: CASSDQNKGEVNGYTF. Written as DNA, the CDR3 is TGTGCCAGCAGTGATCAGAATAAAGGGGAGGTGAATGGCTACACCTTC.

The genes are TRBV18 and TRBJ2-7, with 8 bases aligning to TRBD2. CDR3 length: 14 amino acids. V lost 6 bases and J lost 0; bases outside the gene matches: 4. In germline, CDR1 is KGHSH, CDR2 LQKENI. The CDR3 is CASSLTSDSYEQYF. In nucleotides, the CDR3 is TGTGCCAGCTCCCTGACTAGCGACTCCTACGAGCAGTACTTC.

The chain recombines TRBV7-5 with TRBJ1-5; TRBD1 is the table's D call, not checked against the DNA. TRBV7-5 is classified as a pseudogene. The CDR3 contains 17 residues. DNA for the CDR3: TGTGTCAGAAGCCTCTCCGGGACAGGGTATAGCAATCAGCCCCAGCATTTT. It yields the protein CVRSLSGTGYSNQPQHF.

This chain links TRBV6-6 with TRBJ2-7; 7 nucleotides match TRBD1. Germline CDR1 MNHNY, CDR2 SVGAGI (reference sequence). CDR3 length equals 15 residues. After removal of 6 bases from V and 3 bases from J, the junction contained 11 bases not matched to a gene. Written as DNA, the CDR3 is TGTGCCAGCAGAAGTAAAGGACAGGAGCACTACGAGCAGTACTTC. It translates to CASRSKGQEHYEQYF.

The chain has TRBV29-1 and TRBJ2-2, with 12 bases identical to TRBD2. After removal of 5 bases from V and 6 bases from J, the junction contained 10 bases not matched to a gene. Germline loops: CDR1 SQVTM, CDR2 ANQGSEA. This CDR3 comprises 16 residues. The DNA of the CDR3 is TGCAGCGTTCCCCGGGCTAGCGGGGGGGCCTCCGGGGAGCTGTTTTTT. This translates into CSVPRASGGASGELFF.

This clone was observed a handful of times. The same CDR3 is also encoded by other DNA sequences in this sample. V and J are TRBV11-2 and TRBJ1-1; a possible D gene is TRBD1 (5 bases). Germline V gene data show CDR1 as SGHAT and CDR2 as FQNNGV. The V end was cut by 4 bases, the J end by 2 bases, with 11 bases between. This CDR3 has 14 amino acids. CDR3 nucleotides: TGTGCCAGCAGCTCAACCCAGGGTAACACTGAAGCTTTCTTT. Translating gives CASSSTQGNTEAFF.

V is TRBV11-2 and J is TRBJ2-7; the match to TRBD2 covers 10 bases. The germline V gene has CDR1 SGHAT and CDR2 FQNNGV. The CDR3 runs 14 residues. Unmatched junction bases numbered 8, after V lost 6 bases and J lost 6 bases. This CDR3 is CASRSSGSRSEQYF. DNA of the CDR3: TGTGCCAGCAGATCTAGCGGGAGTAGGTCCGAGCAGTACTTC.